These T cell receptor beta chains were read from a single sample in a study of blood T cell repertoires in COVID-19. The repertoire was sequenced with immunoSEQ multiplex PCR; TCRdb's copy has only in-frame clones and lacks some. Of 95,000 to 150,000 clones listed, roughly 82% were seen once; the top ten hold 9% to 14%. The sequenced sample was peripheral blood. These receptors all come from a human donor in a cohort sampled during active COVID-19. The CDR3 runs from the conserved cysteine through the conserved F or W. D genes are given only for firm matches.

CDR3 length: 15
D gene: .
V gene: TRBV14
J gene: TRBJ1-2
CDR3 protein: CASSPLMEGDYGYTF

CDR3 length: 16
D gene: .
V gene: TRBV5-4
J gene: TRBJ2-2
CDR3 protein: CASSGRRREATGELFF

CDR3 length: 13
D gene: .
V gene: TRBV5-1
J gene: TRBJ2-5
CDR3 protein: CASSLNGRETQYF

CDR3 length: 14
D gene: .
V gene: TRBV5-1
J gene: TRBJ2-7
CDR3 protein: CASSLYQGRYEQYF

CDR3 length: 16
D gene: TRBD2
V gene: TRBV10-3
J gene: TRBJ2-3
CDR3 protein: CAISGWGGGATDTQYF

CDR3 length: 14
D gene: .
V gene: TRBV29-1
J gene: TRBJ2-6
CDR3 protein: CSVVTSAGANVLTF

CDR3 length: 15
D gene: .
V gene: TRBV9
J gene: TRBJ1-4
CDR3 protein: CASSVGGRGDEKLFF

CDR3 length: 15
D gene: .
V gene: TRBV7-2
J gene: TRBJ1-4
CDR3 protein: CASSLDSATNEKLFF

CDR3 length: 15
D gene: TRBD2
V gene: TRBV3-1/TRBV3-2
J gene: TRBJ2-3
CDR3 protein: CASSRLAGGADTQYF

CDR3 length: 15
D gene: .
V gene: TRBV6-5
J gene: TRBJ2-2
CDR3 protein: CASSFQGLGTGELFF

CDR3 length: 13
D gene: TRBD2
V gene: TRBV2
J gene: TRBJ2-1
CDR3 protein: CASLFGGASEQFF

CDR3 length: 14
D gene: TRBD1
V gene: TRBV27
J gene: TRBJ1-2
CDR3 protein: CASSSTGGNYGYTF

CDR3 length: 17
D gene: .
V gene: TRBV5-1
J gene: TRBJ1-4
CDR3 protein: CASSLTPQTVNVEKLFF

CDR3 length: 16
D gene: TRBD1
V gene: TRBV9
J gene: TRBJ2-2
CDR3 protein: CASSVARDRVGGELFF

CDR3 length: 15
D gene: TRBD1
V gene: TRBV5-1
J gene: TRBJ2-1
CDR3 protein: CASSQGQGALNEQFF

CDR3 length: 15
D gene: TRBD1
V gene: TRBV7-9
J gene: TRBJ1-2
CDR3 protein: CASSLGQGALYGYTF

CDR3 length: 16
D gene: .
V gene: TRBV3-1/TRBV3-2
J gene: TRBJ2-2
CDR3 protein: CASRPTQVVPTGELFF

CDR3 length: 15
D gene: .
V gene: TRBV7-7
J gene: TRBJ2-2
CDR3 protein: CASSLSQTNTGELFF

CDR3 length: 15
D gene: TRBD1
V gene: TRBV7-6
J gene: TRBJ2-5
CDR3 protein: CASSPGDRAPETQYF

CDR3 length: 12
D gene: .
V gene: TRBV5-1
J gene: TRBJ2-1
CDR3 protein: CASSLASVEQFF

CDR3 length: 16
D gene: TRBD2
V gene: TRBV7-2
J gene: TRBJ2-5
CDR3 protein: CASSSQLAGKQETQYF

CDR3 length: 13
D gene: .
V gene: TRBV6-5
J gene: TRBJ2-7
CDR3 protein: CASCRLISYEQYF

CDR3 length: 14
D gene: .
V gene: TRBV5-1
J gene: TRBJ1-6
CDR3 protein: CASSLEQGNSPLHF

CDR3 length: 16
D gene: .
V gene: TRBV28
J gene: TRBJ2-1
CDR3 protein: CASSLESVRGDNEQFF

CDR3 length: 16
D gene: TRBD1
V gene: TRBV2
J gene: TRBJ1-2
CDR3 protein: CASHSLGTADNYGYTF

CDR3 length: 15
D gene: TRBD1
V gene: TRBV10-2
J gene: TRBJ2-1
CDR3 protein: CASSKGQGSLGEQFF

CDR3 length: 15
D gene: TRBD1
V gene: TRBV7-2
J gene: TRBJ2-3
CDR3 protein: CASSPLGQSTDTQYF

CDR3 length: 15
D gene: TRBD2
V gene: TRBV3-1/TRBV3-2
J gene: TRBJ2-7
CDR3 protein: CASSQSLAGAYEQYF

CDR3 length: 14
D gene: .
V gene: TRBV11-2
J gene: TRBJ1-5
CDR3 protein: CASSVQGSGQPQHF

CDR3 length: 19
D gene: .
V gene: TRBV3-1/TRBV3-2
J gene: TRBJ1-5
CDR3 protein: CASSQANRPKPHSNQPQHF

CDR3 length: 13
D gene: .
V gene: TRBV3-1/TRBV3-2
J gene: TRBJ1-2
CDR3 protein: CASSRGRGTGYTF

CDR3 length: 13
D gene: .
V gene: TRBV28
J gene: TRBJ1-2
CDR3 protein: CASSLKTVYGYTF

CDR3 length: 15
D gene: TRBD2
V gene: TRBV6-5
J gene: TRBJ2-2
CDR3 protein: CATHSGGAVPGELFF

CDR3 length: 13
D gene: TRBD1
V gene: TRBV9
J gene: TRBJ1-2
CDR3 protein: CAIQDRDYYGYTF

CDR3 length: 18
D gene: .
V gene: TRBV6-2/TRBV6-3
J gene: TRBJ1-4
CDR3 protein: CASSYRRDTSLRAEKLFF

CDR3 length: 13
D gene: TRBD1
V gene: TRBV28
J gene: TRBJ1-6
CDR3 protein: CASSQGTAVPLHF

CDR3 length: 11
D gene: .
V gene: TRBV5-6
J gene: TRBJ2-7
CDR3 protein: CASSLAGEQYF

CDR3 length: 14
D gene: .
V gene: TRBV7-2
J gene: TRBJ1-6
CDR3 protein: CASSRGGGFSPLHF

CDR3 length: 16
D gene: .
V gene: TRBV4-3
J gene: TRBJ1-4
CDR3 protein: CASSQEFYRYNEKLFF

CDR3 length: 15
D gene: .
V gene: TRBV19
J gene: TRBJ1-1
CDR3 protein: CASIPPQGTNTEAFF

CDR3 length: 16
D gene: TRBD1
V gene: TRBV7-2
J gene: TRBJ1-3
CDR3 protein: CASSFQGGISGNTIYF

CDR3 length: 14
D gene: .
V gene: TRBV19
J gene: TRBJ2-2
CDR3 protein: CASSMGQSTGELFF

CDR3 length: 14
D gene: TRBD1
V gene: TRBV10-2
J gene: TRBJ1-5
CDR3 protein: CASSEPGQGPPQHF

CDR3 length: 14
D gene: TRBD1
V gene: TRBV19
J gene: TRBJ1-2
CDR3 protein: CASRQGQSPYGYTF